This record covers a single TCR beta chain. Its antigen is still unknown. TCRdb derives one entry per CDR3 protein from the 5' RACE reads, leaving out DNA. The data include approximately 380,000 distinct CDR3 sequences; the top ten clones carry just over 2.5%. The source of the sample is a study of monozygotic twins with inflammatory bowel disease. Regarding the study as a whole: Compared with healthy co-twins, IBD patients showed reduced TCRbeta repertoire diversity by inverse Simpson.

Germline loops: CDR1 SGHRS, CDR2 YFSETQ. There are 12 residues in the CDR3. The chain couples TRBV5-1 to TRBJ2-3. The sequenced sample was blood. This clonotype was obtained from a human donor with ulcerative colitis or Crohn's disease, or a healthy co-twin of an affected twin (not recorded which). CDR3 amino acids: CASSSDSDTQYF. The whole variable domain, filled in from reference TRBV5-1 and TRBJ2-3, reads KAGVTQTPRYLIKTRGQQVTLSCSPISGHRSVSWYQQTPGQGLQFLFEYFSETQRNKGNFPGRFSGRQFSNSRSEMNVSTLELGDSALYLCASSSDSDTQYFGPGTRLTVL.